Shown below are 24 T cell receptor beta chains from a single sample sequenced in a study of shared clonotypes between healthy human individuals. Sequencing used immunoSEQ multiplex PCR; TCRdb keeps in-frame clones, though not all of them. The top ten clones hold 0.14% of a sample with millions of clones, around nine tenths of them seen once. Material: naive CD4+ T cells sorted from blood. The sample's subset: CD45RA+ positively selected. The source is a man aged 18 to 29 in good health.

The chain links TRBV5-4 to TRBJ1-1; TRBD1 matches at 10 bases. The ends lost 3 bases at V and 4 bases at J; junction bases unmatched: 6. Germline CDR1 is SGHNT and CDR2 is YYREEE (reference sequence). CDR3 length equals 15 residues. The CDR3 nucleotides read TGTGCCAGCAGCTGGAGACAGGGGGCGTTCACTGAAGCTTTCTTT. Encoded protein: CASSWRQGAFTEAFF.

This chain joins TRBV4-1 and TRBJ2-5, with D possibly being TRBD2 (6 bases). The CDR3 covers 15 residues. CDR1 is MGHRA, CDR2 YSYEKL, per germline. V was trimmed by 4 bases and J by 4 bases, leaving 16 bases between them. The CDR3 reads CASSPQTRPIETQYF. The CDR3 DNA follows: TGCGCCAGCAGCCCCCAGACTAGACCTATAGAGACCCAGTACTTC.

The V call is TRBV2, the J call TRBJ2-3; no reliable D call. V lost 9 bases, J lost 4 bases, and 8 bases lay in between. CDR1 SNHLY and CDR2 FYNNEI come from the germline V gene. CDR3 length: 11 residues. The CDR3 DNA reads as TGTGCCAGTCATGTCGCAGATACGCAGTATTTT. This codes for CASHVADTQYF.

The J gene is TRBJ1-6, the V gene TRBV5-1, with TRBD1 as a possible D gene (5 bases). The germline gives CDR1 SGHRS, CDR2 YFSETQ. The CDR3 has 17 residues. V was clipped by 0 bases and J by 4 bases, with 14 bases between them. The CDR3 reads CASSLGQGTEYNSPLHF. As DNA, the CDR3 is TGCGCCAGCAGCTTGGGCCAAGGGACGGAATATAATTCACCCCTCCACTTT.

The V call is TRBV6-5, the J call TRBJ1-2, with D maybe TRBD1 (6 bases). V lost 6 bases and J lost 6, with 8 bases in between. The germline V gene has CDR1 MNHEY and CDR2 SVGAGI. The CDR3 contains 11 residues. For the CDR3, the DNA is TGTGCCAGCAGGCGACAGGATGGCTACACCTTC. Amino acids: CASRRQDGYTF.

The rearrangement uses TRBV12-1 and TRBJ2-2. TRBV12-1 is designated a pseudogene. There are 12 residues in the CDR3. Written as DNA, the CDR3 is TGTGCCAGCAGCAAGGCCACCGGGGAGCTGTTTTTT. It translates to CASSKATGELFF.

The gene calls are TRBV7-2 and TRBJ1-5; D gene uncertain. The CDR3 consists of 14 residues. Trimming cost V 2 bases and J 2 bases, with 7 bases left between them. Germline V gives CDR1 SGHTA, CDR2 FQGNSA. The CDR3 reads CASSLLAGNQPQHF. As DNA, the CDR3 is TGTGCCAGCAGCTTATTGGCTGGCAATCAGCCCCAGCATTTT. The variable domain in full, with the rest retrieved from reference TRBV7-2 and TRBJ1-5, is GAGVSQSPSNKVTEKGKDVELRCDPISGHTALYWYRQSLGQGLEFLIYFQGNSAPDKSGLPSDRFSAERTGGSVSTLTIQRTQQEDSAVYLCASSLLAGNQPQHFGDGTRLSIL.

The V and J genes are TRBV28 and TRBJ1-2; possible D gene TRBD1, 5 bases. The germline V and J ends were trimmed by 3 bases and 3 bases, with 8 bases remaining between them. CDR3 size: 13 residues. Per the germline V gene, CDR1 is MDHEN and CDR2 is SYDVKM. The CDR3 sequence: CASSLGTYYGYTF. The CDR3 DNA sequence: TGTGCCAGCAGTTTGGGGACCTACTATGGCTACACCTTC.

The J gene is TRBJ2-2, the V gene TRBV5-4; 12 nucleotides align to TRBD2. Germline CDR1 reads SGHNT; CDR2 reads YYREEE (reference sequence). CDR3 length equals 15 residues. The junction had 8 bases not matched to a gene; V was cut back by 4 bases and J by 10 bases. The CDR3 bases are TGTGCCAGCAGCCCTCTAGCGGGGGGGCCTGAGGAGCTGTTTTTT. Its translation: CASSPLAGGPEELFF.

The chain uses TRBV2 and TRBJ2-5; D is possibly TRBD1 (6 bases). The length of the CDR3 is 16 residues. The V end was cut by 0 bases, the J end by 5 bases, with 16 bases between. Germline assignment: CDR1 SNHLY and CDR2 FYNNEI. The CDR3 reads CASSEAQQNRGETQYF. The CDR3 region has the DNA TGTGCCAGCAGTGAAGCTCAGCAAAATAGGGGGGAGACCCAGTACTTC.

A single count supports this clone. The rearrangement joins TRBV6-1 to TRBJ2-5; TRBD1 matches at 9 bases. The DNA matches TRBJ2-7 better at its end, which makes the J call doubtful. Germline V gene data show CDR1 as MNHNS and CDR2 as SASEGT. The CDR3 runs to 13 residues. DNA of the CDR3: TGTGCCAGCAGGCGGACAGGGGTTGGCGAGCAGTACTTC. It is translated as CASRRTGVGEQYF.

The V call is TRBV5-1, the J call TRBJ2-3, with 9 positions matching TRBD2. The CDR3 is 15 residues long. Germline V gene sequence: CDR1 SGHRS, CDR2 YFSETQ. Trimming removed 6 bases from V and 0 bases from J; junction bases left unmatched: 5. In nucleotides, the CDR3 is TGCGCCAGCACCTATAGCGGGGGTAGCACAGATACGCAGTATTTT. The encoded protein is CASTYSGGSTDTQYF.

The rearrangement links TRBV6-1 to TRBJ1-2, with D unclear. The V and J ends lost 6 bases and 0 bases respectively, with 8 bases between them. Per germline, CDR1 MNHNS and CDR2 SASEGT. The CDR3 sequence is 13 residues long. The CDR3 sequence: CASSTEANYGYTF. Written as DNA, the CDR3 is TGTGCCAGCAGCACAGAAGCTAACTATGGCTACACCTTC.

The chain links TRBV9 to TRBJ2-5; 8 nucleotides match TRBD1. The CDR3 spans 16 residues. The germline CDR1 and CDR2 sequences are SGDLS and YYNGEE. Trimming at V came to 3 bases and at J to 4 bases, leaving 11 bases not matched to a gene. The CDR3 DNA sequence: TGTGCCAGCAGCGCCCAGGGGGCGACCCTAACAGAGACCCAGTACTTC. This encodes CASSAQGATLTETQYF.

The chain employs TRBV2 and TRBJ1-1, with D uncertain. Germline assignment: CDR1 SNHLY and CDR2 FYNNEI. Trimming shortened V by 7 bases and J by 0 bases, and 9 bases separated the two germline ends. CDR3 length: 13 amino acids. The DNA of the CDR3 is TGTGCCAGCATTGGCCATATGAACACTGAAGCTTTCTTT. Translating gives CASIGHMNTEAFF.

Of note for this clone: The same CDR3 is also encoded by other DNA sequences in this sample. As DNA, the CDR3 is TGTGCCAGCAGTGAAGGCAATAATTCACCCCTCCACTTT. Protein sequence: CASSEGNNSPLHF. V and J are TRBV2 and TRBJ1-6; no clear D gene. Germline CDR1 SNHLY, CDR2 FYNNEI. Trimming shortened V by 1 base and J by 5 bases, and 3 bases separated the two germline ends. This CDR3 has 13 residues.

The V call is TRBV28, the J call TRBJ2-1; D gene unclear. Germline V lookup: CDR1 MDHEN, CDR2 SYDVKM. Trimming took off 8 bases at V and 7 bases at J, with 12 bases between the two ends. This CDR3 is 12 amino acids long. The CDR3 sequence is CASHTVGNEQFF. In DNA form, the CDR3 reads TGTGCCAGCCATACGGTGGGGAATGAGCAGTTCTTC.

The chain employs TRBV28 and TRBJ2-7, with a tentative D call TRBD2 (6 bases). V was shortened by 6 bases and J by 0 bases, with 15 bases between the two germline ends. The CDR3 extends over 15 amino acids. Germline V CDR1 and CDR2: MDHEN, SYDVKM. The CDR3 is CASSRSGSGSYEQYF. The CDR3 DNA reads TGTGCCAGCAGCCGAAGCGGGTCGGGCTCCTACGAGCAGTACTTC.

This clone showed up just once. The V and J genes are TRBV19 and TRBJ1-6; no clear D gene. V was shortened by 5 bases and J by 7 bases, with 12 bases between the two germline ends. The CDR3 has 14 residues. CDR1 and CDR2 (germline): LNHDA, SQIVND (reference sequence). CDR3 bases: TGTGCCAGTAGTCTTCGGCCGGGCAATTCACCCCTCCACTTT. Its protein product is CASSLRPGNSPLHF. Combining the CDR3 with reference TRBV19 and TRBJ1-6 gives the whole variable domain DGGITQSPKYLFRKEGQNVTLSCEQNLNHDAMYWYRQDPGQGLRLIYYSQIVNDFQKGDIAEGYSVSREKKESFPLTVTSAQKNPTAFYLCASSLRPGNSPLHFGNGTRLTVT.

J is TRBJ2-1 and V is TRBV18; 9 bases map to TRBD1. Germline V gene sequence: CDR1 KGHSH, CDR2 LQKENI. The V gene end was trimmed by 3 bases and the J gene end by 8 bases; junction bases not matched to a gene: 11. The CDR3 is 16 amino acids. The CDR3 region has the DNA TGTGCCAGCTCACCGCGGGGACAGGGCCTCGGTCATGAGCAGTTCTTC. Translated, it gives CASSPRGQGLGHEQFF.

This clone was found once. This sequence joins TRBV6-6 and TRBJ1-1; a weak D match, TRBD1 (6 bases). The CDR3 extends over 16 amino acids. Germline lookup yields CDR1 MNHNY and CDR2 SVGAGI (reference sequence). V was pared by 5 bases and J by 0 bases, with 16 bases between. In nucleotides, the CDR3 is TGTGCCAGCAGTAAGGACAGACCAGGCTTGAACACTGAAGCTTTCTTT. Protein: CASSKDRPGLNTEAFF.

This chain connects TRBV30 to TRBJ1-2; unclear D gene. CDR1 and CDR2 from the germline V gene are GTSNPN and SVGIG (reference sequence). V lost 4 bases, J lost 2 bases, and 5 bases lay in between. CDR3 length: 11 residues. CDR3 loop: CAWTFNYGYTF. CDR3 bases: TGTGCCTGGACTTTCAACTATGGCTACACCTTC.

A few counts support this clone. The chain is built from TRBV10-3 and TRBJ1-2, with D possibly being TRBD1 (6 bases). Trimming shortened V by 5 bases and J by 2 bases, and 12 bases separated the two germline ends. Per the germline V gene, CDR1 is ENHRY and CDR2 is SYGVKD. The CDR3 length is 14 residues. The CDR3 region has the DNA TGTGCCATCAGTAAGGCGGACAGAAACTATGGCTACACCTTC. Translation gives CAISKADRNYGYTF.

J is TRBJ2-2 and V is TRBV27; TRBD1 matches 8 bases. With 10 bases clipped from V and 0 bases from J, the junction kept 7 bases outside the gene matches. Germline V gene lookup returns CDR1 MNHEY and CDR2 SMNVEV (reference sequence). The CDR3 has 15 amino acids. Written as DNA, the CDR3 is TGTGCCACCTCTCGACAGGGGCCGAACACCGGGGAGCTGTTTTTT. It is translated as CATSRQGPNTGELFF.